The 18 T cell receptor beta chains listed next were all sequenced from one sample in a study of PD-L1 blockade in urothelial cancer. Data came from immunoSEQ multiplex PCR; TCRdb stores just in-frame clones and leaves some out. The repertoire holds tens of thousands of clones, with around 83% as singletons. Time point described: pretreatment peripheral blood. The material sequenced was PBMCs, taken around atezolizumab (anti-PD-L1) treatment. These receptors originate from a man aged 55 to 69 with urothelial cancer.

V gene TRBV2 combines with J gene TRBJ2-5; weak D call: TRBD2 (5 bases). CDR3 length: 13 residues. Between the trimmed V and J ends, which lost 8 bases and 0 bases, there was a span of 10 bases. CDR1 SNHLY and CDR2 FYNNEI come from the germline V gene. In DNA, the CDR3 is TGTGCCAGCGAGGGCCCCAACCAAGAGACCCAGTACTTC. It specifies CASEGPNQETQYF.

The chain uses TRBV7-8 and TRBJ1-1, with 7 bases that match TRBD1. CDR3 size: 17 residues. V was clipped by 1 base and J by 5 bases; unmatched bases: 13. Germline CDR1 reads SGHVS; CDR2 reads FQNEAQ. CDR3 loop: CASSLGGLPPGGTEAFF. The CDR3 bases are TGTGCCAGCAGCTTAGGGGGTTTACCCCCAGGGGGAACTGAAGCTTTCTTT.

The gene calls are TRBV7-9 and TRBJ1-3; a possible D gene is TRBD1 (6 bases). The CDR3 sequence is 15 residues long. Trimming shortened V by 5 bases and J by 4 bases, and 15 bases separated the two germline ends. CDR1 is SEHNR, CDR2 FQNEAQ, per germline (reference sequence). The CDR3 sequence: CASSLQGSEGNTIYF. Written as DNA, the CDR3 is TGTGCCAGCAGCCTACAGGGTTCGGAAGGAAACACCATATATTTT.

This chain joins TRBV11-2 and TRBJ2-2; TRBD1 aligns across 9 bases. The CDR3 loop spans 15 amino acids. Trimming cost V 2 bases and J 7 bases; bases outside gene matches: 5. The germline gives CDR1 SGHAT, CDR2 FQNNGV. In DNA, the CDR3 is TGTGCCAGCAGCTTAAACAGGGGGCTAGACGGGGAGCTGTTTTTT. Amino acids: CASSLNRGLDGELFF.

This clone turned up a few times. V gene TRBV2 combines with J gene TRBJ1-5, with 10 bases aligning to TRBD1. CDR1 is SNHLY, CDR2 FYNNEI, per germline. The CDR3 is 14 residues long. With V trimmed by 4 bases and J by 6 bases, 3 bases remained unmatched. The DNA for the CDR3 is TGTGCCAGCAGTGGACAGGGGGCGGTTCAGCCCCAGCATTTT. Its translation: CASSGQGAVQPQHF. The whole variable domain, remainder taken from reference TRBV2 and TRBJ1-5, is EPEVTQTPSHQVTQMGQEVILRCVPISNHLYFYWYRQILGQKVEFLVSFYNNEISEKSEIFDDQFSVERPDGSNFTLKIRSTKLEDSAMYFCASSGQGAVQPQHFGDGTRLSIL.

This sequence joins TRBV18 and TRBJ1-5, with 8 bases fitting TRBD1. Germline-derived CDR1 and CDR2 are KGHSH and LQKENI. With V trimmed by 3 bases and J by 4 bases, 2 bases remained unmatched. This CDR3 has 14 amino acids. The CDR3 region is CASSPQGANQPQHF. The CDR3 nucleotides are TGTGCCAGCTCACCCCAGGGGGCTAATCAGCCCCAGCATTTT.

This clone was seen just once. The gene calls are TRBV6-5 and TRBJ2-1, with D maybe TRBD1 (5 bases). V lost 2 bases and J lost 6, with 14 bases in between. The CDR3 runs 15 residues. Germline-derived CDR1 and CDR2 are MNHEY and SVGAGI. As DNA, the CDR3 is TGTGCCAGCAGTTACAGGGGAACAGAACGCAATGAGCAGTTCTTC. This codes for CASSYRGTERNEQFF.

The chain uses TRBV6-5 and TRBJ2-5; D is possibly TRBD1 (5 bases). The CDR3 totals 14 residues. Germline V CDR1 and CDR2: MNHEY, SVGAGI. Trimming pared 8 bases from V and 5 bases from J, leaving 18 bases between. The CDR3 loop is CASAGQLRRETQYF. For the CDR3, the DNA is TGTGCCAGCGCCGGACAACTTCGACGCGAGACCCAGTACTTC.

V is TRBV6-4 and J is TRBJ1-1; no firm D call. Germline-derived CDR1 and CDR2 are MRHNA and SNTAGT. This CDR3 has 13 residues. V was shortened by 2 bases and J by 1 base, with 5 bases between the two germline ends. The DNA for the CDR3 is TGTGCCAGCAGTGACGAGGCGAACACTGAAGCTTTCTTT. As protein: CASSDEANTEAFF.

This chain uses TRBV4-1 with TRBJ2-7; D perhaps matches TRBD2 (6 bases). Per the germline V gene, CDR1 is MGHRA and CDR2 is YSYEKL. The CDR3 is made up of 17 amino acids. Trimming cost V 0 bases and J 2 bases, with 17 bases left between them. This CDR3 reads CASSQDQSRGAPYEQYF. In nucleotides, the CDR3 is TGCGCCAGCAGCCAAGACCAGTCGCGGGGTGCGCCCTACGAGCAGTACTTC.

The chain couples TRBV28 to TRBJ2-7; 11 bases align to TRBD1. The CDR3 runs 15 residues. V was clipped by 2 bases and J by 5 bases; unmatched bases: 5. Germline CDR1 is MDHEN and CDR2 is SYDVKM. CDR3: CASSLEGTGGDEQYF. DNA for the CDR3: TGTGCCAGCAGTTTAGAAGGGACAGGGGGAGACGAGCAGTACTTC.

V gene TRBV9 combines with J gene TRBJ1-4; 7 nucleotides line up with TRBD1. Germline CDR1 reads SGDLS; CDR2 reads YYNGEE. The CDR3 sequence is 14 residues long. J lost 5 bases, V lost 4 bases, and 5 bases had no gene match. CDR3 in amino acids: CASSTTGDNEKLFF. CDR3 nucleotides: TGTGCCAGCAGCACAACAGGGGACAATGAAAAACTGTTTTTT.

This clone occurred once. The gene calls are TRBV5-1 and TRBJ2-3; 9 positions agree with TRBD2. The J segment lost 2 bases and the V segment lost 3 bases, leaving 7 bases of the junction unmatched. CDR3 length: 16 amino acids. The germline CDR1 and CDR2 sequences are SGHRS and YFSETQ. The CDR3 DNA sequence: TGCGCCAGCAGCTGGTTGCCTAGCGGGAACACAGATACGCAGTATTTT. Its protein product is CASSWLPSGNTDTQYF.

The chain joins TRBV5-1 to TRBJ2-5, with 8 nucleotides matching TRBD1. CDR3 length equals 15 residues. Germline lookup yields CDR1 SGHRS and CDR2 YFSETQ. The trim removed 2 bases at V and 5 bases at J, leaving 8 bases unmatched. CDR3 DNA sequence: TGCGCCAGCAGCTTTCTGACAGGGGAAGGTGAGACCCAGTACTTC. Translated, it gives CASSFLTGEGETQYF.

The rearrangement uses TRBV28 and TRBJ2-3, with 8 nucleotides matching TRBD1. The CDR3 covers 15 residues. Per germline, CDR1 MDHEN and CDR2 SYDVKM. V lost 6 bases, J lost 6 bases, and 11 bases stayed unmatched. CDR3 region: CASRIIRGLGDTQYF. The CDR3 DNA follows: TGTGCCAGCAGAATTATCAGGGGGCTGGGGGATACGCAGTATTTT. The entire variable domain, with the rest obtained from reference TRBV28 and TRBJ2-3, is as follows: DVKVTQSSRYLVKRTGEKVFLECVQDMDHENMFWYRQDPGLGLRLIYFSYDVKMKEKGDIPEGYSVSREKKERFSLILESASTNQTSMYLCASRIIRGLGDTQYFGPGTRLTVL.

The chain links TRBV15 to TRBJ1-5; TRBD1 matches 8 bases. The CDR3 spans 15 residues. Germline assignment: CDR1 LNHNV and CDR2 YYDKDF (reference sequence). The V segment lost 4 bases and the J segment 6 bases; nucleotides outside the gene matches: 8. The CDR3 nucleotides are TGTGCCACCAGCACCGACAGGGGAAGGGGTCAGCCCCAGCATTTT. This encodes CATSTDRGRGQPQHF.

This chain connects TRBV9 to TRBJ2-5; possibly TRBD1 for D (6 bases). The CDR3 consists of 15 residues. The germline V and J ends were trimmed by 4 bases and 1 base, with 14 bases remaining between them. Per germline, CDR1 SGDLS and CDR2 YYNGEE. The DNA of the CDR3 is TGTGCCAGCAGCTCCGGAAGACAGGTCCAAGAGACCCAGTACTTC. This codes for CASSSGRQVQETQYF. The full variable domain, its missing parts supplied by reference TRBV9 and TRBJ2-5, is DSGVTQTPKHLITATGQRVTLRCSPRSGDLSVYWYQQSLDQGLQFLIQYYNGEERAKGNILERFSAQQFPDLHSELNLSSLELGDSALYFCASSSGRQVQETQYFGPGTRLLVL.

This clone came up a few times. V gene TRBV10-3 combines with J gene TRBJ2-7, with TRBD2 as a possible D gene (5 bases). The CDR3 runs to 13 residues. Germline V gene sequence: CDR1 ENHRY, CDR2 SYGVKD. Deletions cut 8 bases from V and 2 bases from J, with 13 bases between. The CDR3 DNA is TGTGCCATCGGAGGCGGACTGACCTACGAGCAGTACTTC. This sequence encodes CAIGGGLTYEQYF.